Listed below are T cell receptor beta chains from one sample, sequenced in a study of blood T cells in healthy people across ages. A single record per CDR3 protein comes from TCRdb applying MiXCR to the 5' RACE reads. The repertoire has more than 650,000 distinct CDR3 sequences, about a fifth of them found once; the top ten carry around a fifth. Sequenced sample: blood. The receptors stem from an older man in good health. CDR3s include the opening cysteine and the closing phenylalanine or tryptophan. D genes are given only for firm matches. Size is omitted from some rows. Given values are once, few, many or a class for expanded clones.

j_call clone_size v_call d_call cdr3_aa cdr3_nt
TRBJ2-3 - TRBV27 - CASSSLTARTDTQYF TGTGCCAGCAGTTCTCTGACAGCGAGAACAGATACGCAGTATTTT
TRBJ1-2 few TRBV7-2 TRBD1 CASSLARTGGAGYTF TGTGCCAGCAGCTTAGCGAGGACAGGGGGCGCTGGCTACACCTTC
TRBJ2-5 - TRBV29-1 TRBD1 CSAPKGAGETQYF TGCAGCGCTCCGAAGGGGGCCGGAGAGACCCAGTACTTC
TRBJ2-1 - TRBV6-6 - CASGRVWDNEQFF TGTGCCAGCGGACGGGTGTGGGACAATGAGCAGTTCTTC
TRBJ1-2 - TRBV29-1 - CSVPLRSGYTF TGCAGCGTTCCTCTGAGGTCAGGCTACACCTTC
TRBJ2-1 - TRBV6-1 - CASSEEVGGGMNEQFF TGTGCCAGCAGTGAAGAAGTGGGAGGGGGTATGAATGAGCAGTTCTTC
TRBJ2-5 few TRBV18 - CASSPGRMEETQYF TGTGCCAGCTCACCCGGGAGAATGGAGGAGACCCAGTACTTC
TRBJ1-5 - TRBV4-1 - CASSQEVIQPQHF TGCGCCAGCAGCCAAGAGGTAATCCAGCCCCAGCATTTT
TRBJ2-3 - TRBV4-3 - CASSQISVSTDTQYF TGCGCCAGCAGCCAAATAAGCGTGAGTACAGATACGCAGTATTTT
TRBJ2-2 - TRBV4-2 TRBD2 CASSQTAGLANTGELFF TGTGCCAGCAGCCAAACTGCTGGACTAGCCAACACCGGGGAGCTGTTTTTT
TRBJ2-1 few TRBV7-9 TRBD2 CASSQTSGSFEQFF TGTGCCAGCAGCCAGACTAGCGGGAGCTTTGAGCAGTTCTTC
TRBJ1-4 - TRBV4-1 - CASSQEPEIRPRRKLFF TGCGCCAGCAGCCAAGAACCAGAAATCCGACCGAGGAGGAAACTGTTTTTT
TRBJ2-1 - TRBV6-9 - CASCRDVYF TGTGCCAGCTGCAGGGATGTGTACTTC
TRBJ2-5 - TRBV29-1 - CSVEGPPDFKYF TGCAGCGTTGAAGGCCCCCCGGACTTCAAGTACTTC
TRBJ2-2 many TRBV12-3/TRBV12-4 - CASSPAYRKNTGELFF TGTGCCAGCAGTCCTGCCTACCGAAAAAACACCGGGGAGCTGTTTTTT
TRBJ1-2 - TRBV3-1 TRBD1 CASRPTGGFGHTF TGTGCCAGCAGGCCAACAGGGGGCTTTGGCCACACCTTC